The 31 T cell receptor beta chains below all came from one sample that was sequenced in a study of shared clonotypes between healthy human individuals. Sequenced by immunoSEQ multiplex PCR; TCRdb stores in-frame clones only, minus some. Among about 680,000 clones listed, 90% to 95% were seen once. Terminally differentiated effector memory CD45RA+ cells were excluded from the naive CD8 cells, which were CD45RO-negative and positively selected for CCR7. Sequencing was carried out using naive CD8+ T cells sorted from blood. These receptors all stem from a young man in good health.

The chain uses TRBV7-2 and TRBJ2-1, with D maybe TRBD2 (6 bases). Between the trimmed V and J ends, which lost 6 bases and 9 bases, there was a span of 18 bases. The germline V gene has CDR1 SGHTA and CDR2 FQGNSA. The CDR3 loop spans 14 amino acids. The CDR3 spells CASRPLGGNPEQFF. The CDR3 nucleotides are TGTGCCAGCAGGCCACTGGGCGGGAATCCTGAGCAGTTCTTC.

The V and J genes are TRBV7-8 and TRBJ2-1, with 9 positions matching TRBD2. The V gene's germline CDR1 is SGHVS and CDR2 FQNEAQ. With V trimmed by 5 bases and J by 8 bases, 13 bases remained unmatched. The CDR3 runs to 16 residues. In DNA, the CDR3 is TGTGCCAGCAGCCCCGTAGTAGCGGGAGTTCGGGATGAGCAGTTCTTC. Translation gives CASSPVVAGVRDEQFF.

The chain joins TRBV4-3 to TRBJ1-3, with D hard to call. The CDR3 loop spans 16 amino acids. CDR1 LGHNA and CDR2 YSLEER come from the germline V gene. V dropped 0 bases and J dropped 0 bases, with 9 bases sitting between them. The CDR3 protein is CASSQDASFSGNTIYF. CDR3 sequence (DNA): TGCGCCAGCAGCCAAGATGCCAGCTTCTCTGGAAACACCATATATTTT.

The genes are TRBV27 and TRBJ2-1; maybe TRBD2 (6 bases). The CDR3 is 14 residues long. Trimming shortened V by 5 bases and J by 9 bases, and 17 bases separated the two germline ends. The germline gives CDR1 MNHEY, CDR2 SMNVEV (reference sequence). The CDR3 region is CASSKGGTLGEQFF. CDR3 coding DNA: TGTGCCAGCAGTAAAGGCGGGACTCTTGGTGAGCAGTTCTTC.

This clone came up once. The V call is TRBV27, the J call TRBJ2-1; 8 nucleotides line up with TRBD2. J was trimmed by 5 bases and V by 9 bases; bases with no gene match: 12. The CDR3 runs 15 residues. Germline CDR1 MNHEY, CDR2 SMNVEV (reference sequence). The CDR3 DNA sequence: TGTGCCAGTTCAGGGGAACTAGCGGACAACAATGAGCAGTTCTTC. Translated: CASSGELADNNEQFF.

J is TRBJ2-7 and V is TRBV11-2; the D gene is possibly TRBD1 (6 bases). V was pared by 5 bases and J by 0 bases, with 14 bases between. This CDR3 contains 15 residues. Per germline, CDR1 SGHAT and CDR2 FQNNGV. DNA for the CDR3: TGTGCCAGCAGCCCCTGGGACAAAAACTCCTACGAGCAGTACTTC. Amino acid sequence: CASSPWDKNSYEQYF.

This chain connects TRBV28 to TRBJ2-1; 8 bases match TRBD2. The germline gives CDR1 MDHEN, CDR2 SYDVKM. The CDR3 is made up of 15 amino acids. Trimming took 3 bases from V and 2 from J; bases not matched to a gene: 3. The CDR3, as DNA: TGTGCCAGCAGTTTCGCGGGAGGACCCTACAATGAGCAGTTCTTC. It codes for CASSFAGGPYNEQFF.

Here the CDR3 reads CASSLGVGSGRHQETQYF. As DNA, the CDR3 is TGTGCCAGCAGCTTGGGTGTGGGAAGCGGGAGACACCAAGAGACCCAGTACTTC. The chain couples TRBV5-6 to TRBJ2-5; 8 bases line up with TRBD2. V lost 0 bases and J lost 0; bases outside the gene matches: 10. This CDR3 is built from 18 residues. CDR1 is SGHDT and CDR2 is YYEEEE in the germline V gene.

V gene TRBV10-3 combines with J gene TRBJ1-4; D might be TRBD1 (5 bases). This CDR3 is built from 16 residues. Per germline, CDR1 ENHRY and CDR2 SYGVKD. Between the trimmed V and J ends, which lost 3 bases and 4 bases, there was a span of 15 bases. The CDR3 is CAISDGRAGGNEKLFF. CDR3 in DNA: TGTGCCATCAGTGACGGGAGGGCCGGGGGTAATGAAAAACTGTTTTTT.

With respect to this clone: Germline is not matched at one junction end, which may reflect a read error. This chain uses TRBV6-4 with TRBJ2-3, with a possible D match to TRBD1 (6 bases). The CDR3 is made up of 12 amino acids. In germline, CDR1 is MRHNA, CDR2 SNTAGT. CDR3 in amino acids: CLKGEPPDTQYF. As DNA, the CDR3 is TGCCTCAAGGGGGAGCCCCCAGATACGCAGTATTTT.

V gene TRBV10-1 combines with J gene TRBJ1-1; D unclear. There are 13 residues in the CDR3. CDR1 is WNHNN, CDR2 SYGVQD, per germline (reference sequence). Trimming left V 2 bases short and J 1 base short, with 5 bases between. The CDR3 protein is CASSETGNTEAFF. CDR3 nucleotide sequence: TGCGCCAGCAGTGAGACGGGGAACACTGAAGCTTTCTTT.

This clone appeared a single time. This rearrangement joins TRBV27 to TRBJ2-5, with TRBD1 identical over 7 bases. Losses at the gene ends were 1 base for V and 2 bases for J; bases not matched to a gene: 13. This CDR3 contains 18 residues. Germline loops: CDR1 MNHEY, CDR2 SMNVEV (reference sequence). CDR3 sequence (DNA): TGTGCCAGCAGTTTATTCAAGACAGGGCGACCTTTTCAAGAGACCCAGTACTTC. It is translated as CASSLFKTGRPFQETQYF.

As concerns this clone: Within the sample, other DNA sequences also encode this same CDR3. The CDR3 DNA sequence: TGTGCCAGCAGCTCACAGGGGGCGTCTCAGCCCCAGCATTTT. This gives the protein CASSSQGASQPQHF. The chain recombines TRBV7-9 with TRBJ1-5; 9 nucleotides align to TRBD1. Germline assignment: CDR1 SEHNR and CDR2 FQNEAQ (reference sequence). This CDR3 region has 14 residues. With V trimmed by 4 bases and J by 6 bases, 4 bases remained unmatched. The entire variable domain, with the rest obtained from reference TRBV7-9 and TRBJ1-5, is as follows: DTGVSQNPRHKITKRGQNVTFRCDPISEHNRLYWYRQTLGQGPEFLTYFQNEAQLEKSRLLSDRFSAERPKGSFSTLEIQRTEQGDSAMYLCASSSQGASQPQHFGDGTRLSIL.

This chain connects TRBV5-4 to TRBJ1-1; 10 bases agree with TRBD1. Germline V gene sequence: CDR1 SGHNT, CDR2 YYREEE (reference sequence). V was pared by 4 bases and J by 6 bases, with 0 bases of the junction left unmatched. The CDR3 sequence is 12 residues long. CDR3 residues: CASSGQGAEAFF. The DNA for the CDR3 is TGTGCCAGCAGCGGACAGGGGGCTGAAGCTTTCTTT.

CDR3 amino acids: CASNPTSAGETQYF. CDR3 coding DNA: TGTGCCAGCAACCCCACTAGCGCAGGGGAGACCCAGTACTTC. V usage is TRBV28 and J usage is TRBJ2-5; 7 nucleotides match TRBD2. Per germline, CDR1 MDHEN and CDR2 SYDVKM. After removal of 7 bases from V and 5 bases from J, the junction contained 10 bases not matched to a gene. The CDR3 length is 14 residues.

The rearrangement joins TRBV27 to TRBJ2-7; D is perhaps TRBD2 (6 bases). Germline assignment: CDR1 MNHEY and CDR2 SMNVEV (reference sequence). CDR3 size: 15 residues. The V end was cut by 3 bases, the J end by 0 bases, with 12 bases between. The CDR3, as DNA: TGTGCCAGCAGTTTTACCAGCGGGTACTCCTACGAGCAGTACTTC. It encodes CASSFTSGYSYEQYF.

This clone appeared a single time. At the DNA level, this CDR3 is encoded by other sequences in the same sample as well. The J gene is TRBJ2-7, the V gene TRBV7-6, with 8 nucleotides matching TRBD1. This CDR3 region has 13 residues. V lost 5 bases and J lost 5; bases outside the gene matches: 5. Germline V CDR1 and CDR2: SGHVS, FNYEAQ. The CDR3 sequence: CASSLTGGDEQYF. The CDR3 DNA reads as TGTGCCAGCAGCCTAACAGGGGGAGACGAGCAGTACTTC.

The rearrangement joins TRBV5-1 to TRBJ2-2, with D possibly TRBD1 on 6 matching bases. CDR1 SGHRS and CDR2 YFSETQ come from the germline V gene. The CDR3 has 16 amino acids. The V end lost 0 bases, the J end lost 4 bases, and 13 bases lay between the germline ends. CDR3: CASSLAGAGGTGELFF. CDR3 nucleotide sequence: TGCGCCAGCAGCTTGGCAGGGGCTGGGGGCACCGGGGAGCTGTTTTTT.

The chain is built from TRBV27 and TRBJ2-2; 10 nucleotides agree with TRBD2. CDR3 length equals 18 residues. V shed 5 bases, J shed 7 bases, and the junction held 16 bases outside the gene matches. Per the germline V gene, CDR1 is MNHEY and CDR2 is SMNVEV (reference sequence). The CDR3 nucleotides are TGTGCCAGCAGTCCCCTCGGGTGGGTAGCGGGAGGAGACGGGGAGCTGTTTTTT. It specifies CASSPLGWVAGGDGELFF.

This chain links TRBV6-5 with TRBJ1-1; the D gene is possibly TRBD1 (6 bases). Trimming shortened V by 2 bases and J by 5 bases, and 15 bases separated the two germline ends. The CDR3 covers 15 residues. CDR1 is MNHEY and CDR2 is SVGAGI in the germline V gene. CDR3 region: CASSYDPGAGTEAFF. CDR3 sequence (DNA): TGTGCCAGCAGTTACGACCCAGGGGCTGGGACTGAAGCTTTCTTT.

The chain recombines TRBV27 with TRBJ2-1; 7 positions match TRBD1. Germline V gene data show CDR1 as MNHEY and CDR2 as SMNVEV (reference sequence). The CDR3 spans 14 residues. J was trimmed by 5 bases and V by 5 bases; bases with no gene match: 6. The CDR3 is CASSLQGVDNEQFF. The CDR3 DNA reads TGTGCCAGCAGTCTTCAGGGGGTGGACAATGAGCAGTTCTTC.

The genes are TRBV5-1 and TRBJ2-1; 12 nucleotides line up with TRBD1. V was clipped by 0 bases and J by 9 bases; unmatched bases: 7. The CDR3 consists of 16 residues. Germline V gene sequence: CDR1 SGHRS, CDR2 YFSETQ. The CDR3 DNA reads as TGCGCCAGCAGCTTGGAGCAGGGACAGGGGGCGGTTGAGCAGTTCTTC. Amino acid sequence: CASSLEQGQGAVEQFF.

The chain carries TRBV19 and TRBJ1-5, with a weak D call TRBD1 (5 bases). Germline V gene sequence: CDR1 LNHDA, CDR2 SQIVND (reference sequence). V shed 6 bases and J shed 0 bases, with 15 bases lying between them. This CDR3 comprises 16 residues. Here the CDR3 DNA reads TGTGCCAGTAGCCTCTGGACAAGGGATAGCAATCAGCCCCAGCATTTT. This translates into CASSLWTRDSNQPQHF.

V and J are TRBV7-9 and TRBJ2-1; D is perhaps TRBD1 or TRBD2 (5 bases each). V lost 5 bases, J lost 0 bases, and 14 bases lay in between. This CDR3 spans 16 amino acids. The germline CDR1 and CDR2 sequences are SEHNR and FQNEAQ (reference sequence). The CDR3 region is CASSPKRGSSYNEQFF. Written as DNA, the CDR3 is TGTGCCAGCAGCCCCAAGAGGGGAAGCTCCTACAATGAGCAGTTCTTC.

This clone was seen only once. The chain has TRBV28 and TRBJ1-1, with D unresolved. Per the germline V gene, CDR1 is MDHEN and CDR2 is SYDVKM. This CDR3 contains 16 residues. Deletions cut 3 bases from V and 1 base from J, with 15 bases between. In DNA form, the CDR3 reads TGTGCCAGCAGTTTTGGATCCCGCACGTGGAACACTGAAGCTTTCTTT. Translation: CASSFGSRTWNTEAFF. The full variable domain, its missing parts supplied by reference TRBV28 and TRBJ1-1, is DVKVTQSSRYLVKRTGEKVFLECVQDMDHENMFWYRQDPGLGLRLIYFSYDVKMKEKGDIPEGYSVSREKKERFSLILESASTNQTSMYLCASSFGSRTWNTEAFFGQGTRLTVV.

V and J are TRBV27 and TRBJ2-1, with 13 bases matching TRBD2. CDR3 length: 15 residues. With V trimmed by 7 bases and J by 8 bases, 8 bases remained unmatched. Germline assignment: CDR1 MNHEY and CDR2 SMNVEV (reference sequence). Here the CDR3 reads CASISGTSGIHEQFF. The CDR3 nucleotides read TGTGCCAGCATCTCCGGGACTAGCGGGATCCATGAGCAGTTCTTC.

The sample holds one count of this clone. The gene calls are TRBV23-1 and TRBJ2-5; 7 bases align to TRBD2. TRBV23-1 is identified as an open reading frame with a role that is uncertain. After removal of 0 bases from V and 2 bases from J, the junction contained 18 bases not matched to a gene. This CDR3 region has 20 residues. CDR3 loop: CASSQSSWMLSRGVQETQYF. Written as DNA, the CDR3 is TGCGCCAGCAGTCAATCGTCTTGGATGTTAAGTCGGGGGGTGCAAGAGACCCAGTACTTC.

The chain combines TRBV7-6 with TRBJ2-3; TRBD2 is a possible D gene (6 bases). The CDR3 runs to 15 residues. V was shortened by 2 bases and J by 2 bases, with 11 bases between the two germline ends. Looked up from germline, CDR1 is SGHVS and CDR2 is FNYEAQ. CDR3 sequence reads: CASSLRGMFTDTQYF. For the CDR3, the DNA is TGTGCCAGCAGCTTACGCGGGATGTTCACAGATACGCAGTATTTT. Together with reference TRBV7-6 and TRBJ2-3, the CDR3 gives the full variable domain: GAGVSQSPRYKVTKRGQDVALRCDPISGHVSLYWYRQALGQGPEFLTYFNYEAQQDKSGLPNDRFSAERPEGSISTLTIQRTEQRDSAMYRCASSLRGMFTDTQYFGPGTRLTVL.

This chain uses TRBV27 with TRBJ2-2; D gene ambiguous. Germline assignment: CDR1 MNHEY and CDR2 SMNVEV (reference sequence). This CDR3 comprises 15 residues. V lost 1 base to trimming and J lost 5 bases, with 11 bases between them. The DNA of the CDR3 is TGTGCCAGCAGTTTATTATACGACGGGACCGGGGAGCTGTTTTTT. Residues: CASSLLYDGTGELFF.

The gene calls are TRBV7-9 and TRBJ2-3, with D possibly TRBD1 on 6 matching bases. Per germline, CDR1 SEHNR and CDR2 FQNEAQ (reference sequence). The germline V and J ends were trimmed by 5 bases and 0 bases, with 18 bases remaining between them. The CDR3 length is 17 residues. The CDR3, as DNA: TGTGCCAGCAGCCTACTCGACAGGTCCTCTAGCACAGATACGCAGTATTTT. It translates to CASSLLDRSSSTDTQYF.

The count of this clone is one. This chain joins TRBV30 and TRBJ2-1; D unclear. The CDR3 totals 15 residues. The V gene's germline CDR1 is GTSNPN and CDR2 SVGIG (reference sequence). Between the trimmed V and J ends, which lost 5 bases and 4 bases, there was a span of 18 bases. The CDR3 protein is CAWAAGGVEYNEQFF. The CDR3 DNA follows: TGTGCCTGGGCCGCCGGTGGGGTAGAGTACAATGAGCAGTTCTTC.